This note documents a single TCR beta chain sequence. Its antigen is undetermined. The sample comes from a study of blood T cells in healthy people across ages. The second PCR ran roughly 7 to 11 cycles with a sample-barcoded 5' primer and J-beta primers. With 12 random nucleotides, a template-switch adaptor tagged each individual cDNA molecule. TCRdb itself ran the 5' RACE reads through MiXCR, one entry per CDR3 protein. The data contain 1,800,000 or so distinct CDR3 sequences, approximately 40% of them singletons. Study-level findings and limits: Strong correlation existed between TCR beta diversity and naive T cell percentage.

The CDR3 runs 18 residues. V dropped 3 bases and J dropped 5; count of bases not matched to a gene: 15. Germline V gene lookup returns CDR1 LGHNA and CDR2 YSLEER. Sample donors were healthy Caucasian individuals that came from Russia, aged roughly 6 to 95. This chain links TRBV4-3 with TRBJ2-5; 10 nucleotides match TRBD2. The receptor comes from a human donor in good health. Sequenced: blood. The CDR3 here is CASSHSTGTSADLETQYF. CDR3 coding DNA: TGCGCCAGCAGCCATTCGACCGGGACTAGCGCGGACCTCGAGACCCAGTACTTC.